The text below deals with one T cell receptor (beta chain). No antigen is known for it. TCRdb reprocessed the 5' RACE reads and keeps a single row for each CDR3 protein, giving no DNA. This sample contains about 380,000 distinct CDR3 sequences. This record comes from a study of monozygotic twins with inflammatory bowel disease. Study-wide findings and caveats: T cell subtypes were not distinguishable in this analysis. Versus healthy twins, IBD patients showed fewer clonotypes shared with others, especially with disease activity.

Looked up from germline, CDR1 is SGHRS and CDR2 is YFSETQ. CDR3 length equals 20 residues. The sequencing input was blood. This chain links TRBV5-1 with TRBJ2-7; there is no DNA to check the TCRdb D call of TRBD2. This receptor was identified in a human donor with ulcerative colitis or Crohn's disease, or a healthy co-twin of an affected twin (not recorded which). The CDR3 region is CASSLLGLGSTSRRGYEQYF.